This T cell receptor (beta chain) was recorded in a study of T cell repertoires in cytomegalovirus infection. Looking at the study overall: In public TCR beta signatures, there were indications of both CMV infection and matching HLA type.

In germline, CDR1 is MNHNS, CDR2 SASEGT. Between the trimmed V and J ends, which lost 5 bases and 4 bases, there was a span of 9 bases. The CDR3 runs to 13 residues. TCRdb recomputed calls from the reads with MiXCR, one row per CDR3 protein. The data contain about 360,000 distinct CDR3 sequences, 15% to 20% of them singletons. In this sample, this clonotype turned up many times. This sequence originates from a human donor in good health (CMV status not recorded). Some clones in this sample may be carry-over from other donors' samples. The sample taken for sequencing was PBMCs. This chain connects TRBV6-1 to TRBJ1-5, with unresolved D. This CDR3 reads CASSRSVNQPQHF. In DNA form, the CDR3 reads TGTGCCAGCAGTCGTTCGGTGAATCAGCCCCAGCATTTT.